This T cell receptor (beta chain) is from a study of cytomegalovirus exposure and HLA in healthy donors. Broader study findings: A later analysis found common viral pathogens apparently linked to several of the most significant clusters. Overall, roughly 160 TCR beta chains were annotated as cytomegalovirus-associated.

This clone was detected only a few times. Its antigen is undetermined. V lost 1 base, J lost 7 bases, and 13 bases stayed unmatched. The CDR3 spans 16 residues. Germline V lookup: CDR1 SGHDT, CDR2 YYEEEE. In the PCR, 60 Vbeta and 13 Jbeta primers were used. Assay: immunoSEQ multiplex PCR; the TCRdb copy retains only in-frame clones and omits some. This sample carries 90,000 to 95,000 clones, around 80% of them seen once, and the ten largest clones take 4.4%. V is TRBV5-6 and J is TRBJ2-7; the match to TRBD2 covers 8 bases. Sequencing was done on a sample of PBMCs. This TCR came from a male donor in good health and CMV-seropositive. The CDR3 bases are TGTGCCAGCAGCTTGAAGGGAATGAGGCCGGGGGGGGAGCAGTACTTC. Its protein is CASSLKGMRPGGEQYF.